The T cell receptor (beta chain) under discussion was sequenced for a study of shared clonotypes between healthy human individuals. Study details: CD8 memory received one plate per donor, CD8 naive two, CD4 memory three and CD4 naive three.

Original data processing: Without quality scores, immunoSEQ junctional reads could not be filtered like full-length reads. Here immunoSEQ multiplex PCR was the method, and the copy in TCRdb shows in-frame clones only, minus some. That table furnishes V, J and clone size, whereas the DNA furnished D and trimming. The sample lists some 500,000 clones; 95% to 96% were seen once. Germline-derived CDR1 and CDR2 are SGDLS and YYNGEE. Trimming left V 4 bases short and J 0 bases short, with 13 bases between. CDR3 length equals 15 residues. Sample: naive CD4+ T cells sorted from blood. The subset: CD45RA+ positively selected. The V gene is TRBV9, the J gene TRBJ1-1; D is perhaps TRBD1 (6 bases). The TCR originated in a woman aged 30 to 39 in good health. Here the CDR3 reads CASSPRQAVNTEAFF. DNA for the CDR3: TGTGCCAGCAGCCCCCGACAGGCCGTGAACACTGAAGCTTTCTTT.